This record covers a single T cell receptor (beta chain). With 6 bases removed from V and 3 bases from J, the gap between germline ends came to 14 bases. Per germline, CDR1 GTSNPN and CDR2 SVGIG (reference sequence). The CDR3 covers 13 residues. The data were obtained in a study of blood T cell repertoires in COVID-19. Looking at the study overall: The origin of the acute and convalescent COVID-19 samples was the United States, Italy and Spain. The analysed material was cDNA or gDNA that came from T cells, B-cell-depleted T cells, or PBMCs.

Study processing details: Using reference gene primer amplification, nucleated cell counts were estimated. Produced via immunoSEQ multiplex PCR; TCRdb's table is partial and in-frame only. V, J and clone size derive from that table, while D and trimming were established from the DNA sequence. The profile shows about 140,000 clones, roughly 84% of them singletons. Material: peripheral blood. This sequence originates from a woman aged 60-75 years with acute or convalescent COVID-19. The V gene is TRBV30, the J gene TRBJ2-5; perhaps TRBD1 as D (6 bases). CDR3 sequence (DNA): TGTGCCTGCTCCCAAGGGGGAGAAGAGACCCAGTACTTC. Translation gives CACSQGGEETQYF. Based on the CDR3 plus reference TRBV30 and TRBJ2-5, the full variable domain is SQTIHQWPATLVQPVGSPLSLECTVEGTSNPNLYWYRQAAGRGLQLLFYSVGIGQISSEVPQNLSASRPQDRQFILSSKKLLLSDSGFYLCACSQGGEETQYFGPGTRLLVL.